The subject of this entry is one TCR beta chain. Its antigen is as yet unknown. Looked up from germline, CDR1 is SGHVS and CDR2 is FNYEAQ. V shed 0 bases and J shed 2 bases, with 11 bases lying between them. This CDR3 contains 16 residues. The record originates from a study of T-cell memory formation after mild COVID-19. TCRdb re-called the 5' RACE reads through MiXCR, storing one row per CDR3 protein. The table shows roughly 150,000 distinct CDR3 sequences, with about 25% occurring only once. Broader study findings: Clones contracting over day 15 to 85 were CD4/CD8 balanced, with later expanders leaning CD4+. Some clones that responded were present in memory (sampled pre-infection), which suggests cross-reactive memory joined. The CD4+ clones that contracted clustered mainly within CM and EM, and the CD8+ clones concentrated in EMRA.

This clonotype originated in an adult woman who had mild COVID-19 (a few samples of this study predate the infection). Cell type and time point are not known. Sequencing input: PBMCs or a T cell subset sorted from them (not recorded which). The chain joins TRBV7-6 to TRBJ1-5; D gene ambiguous. As DNA, the CDR3 is TGTGCCAGCAGCTTAGCTGTCGGGTCGGGCAATCAGCCCCAGCATTTT. This gives the protein CASSLAVGSGNQPQHF.